The T cell receptor (beta chain) under discussion was sequenced for a study of T cell repertoires in cytomegalovirus infection. The overall study: Public TCR beta signatures indicated both CMV infection and matching HLA type. Notes on the study in general: Pooled public TCR beta family frequency picked out CMV carriers with the relevant HLA. CMV-specific TCR beta clonotypes restricted by HLA-C were the ones dominating the ex vivo response.

In TCRdb, the reads were re-called with MiXCR into one record per CDR3 protein. The sample lists roughly 500,000 distinct CDR3 sequences; approximately 17% were seen once. Germline CDR1 and CDR2: SEHNR and FQNEAQ (reference sequence). CDR3 length equals 14 residues. V was clipped by 8 bases and J by 1 base; unmatched bases: 2. This clonotype came up many times. Its antigen is still unknown. The sequence was obtained from a human donor in good health (CMV status not recorded). Some clones in this sample may be carry-over from other donors' samples. Sequences were obtained from CD8+ T cells from PBMCs. The V gene is TRBV7-9, the J gene TRBJ2-2; 9 nucleotides match TRBD2. The chain's CDR3 is CASRTSENTGELFF. The CDR3 nucleotides read TGTGCCAGCCGGACTAGCGAGAACACCGGGGAGCTGTTTTTT.